This entry describes one T cell receptor beta chain. Germline CDR1 and CDR2: SGHVS and FNYEAQ. V gave up 3 bases and J gave up 6 bases, with 15 bases separating them. CDR3 length: 14 amino acids. This sample is part of a study of T cells in tumors after PD-1 blockade. Assay used: immunoSEQ multiplex PCR; TCRdb lists only in-frame clones, some missing. The sample holds approximately 47,000 clones, approximately 81% seen once. Tumor or blood genomic DNA was sequenced, with inputs of about 616 ng to 6,500 ng. The clonotype comes from a human donor with basal cell carcinoma. This sample comprised PBMCs, obtained before anti-PD-1 treatment. The chain recombines TRBV7-6 with TRBJ2-7; D tentatively reads TRBD1 or TRBD2 (6 bases each). DNA for the CDR3: TGTGCCAGCAGCTTTAAGGAGGGGGGTGGCGAGCAGTACTTC. This sequence encodes CASSFKEGGGEQYF.